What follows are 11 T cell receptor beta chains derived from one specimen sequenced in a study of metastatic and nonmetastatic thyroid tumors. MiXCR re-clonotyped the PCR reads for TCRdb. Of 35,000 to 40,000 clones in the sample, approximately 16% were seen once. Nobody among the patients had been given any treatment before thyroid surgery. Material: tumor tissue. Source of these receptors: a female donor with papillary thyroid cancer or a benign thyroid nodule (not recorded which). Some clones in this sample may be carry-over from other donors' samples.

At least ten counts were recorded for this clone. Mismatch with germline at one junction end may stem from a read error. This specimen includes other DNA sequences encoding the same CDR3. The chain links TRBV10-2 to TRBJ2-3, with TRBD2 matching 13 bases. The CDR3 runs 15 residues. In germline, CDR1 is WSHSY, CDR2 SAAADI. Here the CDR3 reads CASSGLAGVSDTQYF. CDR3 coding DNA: TGTGCCAGCAGTGGACTAGCGGGAGTATCAGATACGCAGTATTTT.

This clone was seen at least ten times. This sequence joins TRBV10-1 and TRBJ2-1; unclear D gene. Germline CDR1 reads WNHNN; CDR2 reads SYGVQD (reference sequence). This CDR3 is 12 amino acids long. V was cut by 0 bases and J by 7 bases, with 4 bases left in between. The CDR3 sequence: CASSESMNEQFF. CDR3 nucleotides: TGCGCCAGCAGTGAGTCGATGAATGAGCAGTTCTTC.

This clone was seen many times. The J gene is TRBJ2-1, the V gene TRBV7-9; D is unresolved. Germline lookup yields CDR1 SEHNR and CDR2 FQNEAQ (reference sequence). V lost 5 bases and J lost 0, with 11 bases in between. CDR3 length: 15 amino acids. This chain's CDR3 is CASSPSWASYNEQFF. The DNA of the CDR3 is TGTGCCAGCAGCCCCAGCTGGGCCTCCTACAATGAGCAGTTCTTC.

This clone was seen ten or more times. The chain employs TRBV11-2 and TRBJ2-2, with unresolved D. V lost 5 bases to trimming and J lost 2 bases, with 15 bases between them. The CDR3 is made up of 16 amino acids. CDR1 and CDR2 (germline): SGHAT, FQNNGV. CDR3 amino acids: CASSPLQARNTGELFF. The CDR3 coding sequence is TGTGCCAGCAGCCCACTCCAGGCTAGAAACACCGGGGAGCTGTTTTTT.

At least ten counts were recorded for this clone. CDR3 nucleotides: TGCAGTGCTGACGACAACTTAGAGACCCAGTACTTC. Translating it yields CSADDNLETQYF. The rearrangement links TRBV20-1 to TRBJ2-5; D not certain. This CDR3 region has 12 residues. Germline-derived CDR1 and CDR2 are DFQATT and SNEGSKA (reference sequence). V lost 5 bases, J lost 4 bases, and 11 bases lay in between.

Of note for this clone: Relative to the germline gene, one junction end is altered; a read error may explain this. CDR3 bases: TGTGCCATCAGTTCGGGCCGGATGTCCTACGAGCAGTACTTC. Translation gives CAISSGRMSYEQYF. The chain combines TRBV6-1 with TRBJ2-7; D is ambiguous. This CDR3 has 14 residues. Germline V gene lookup returns CDR1 MNHNS and CDR2 SASEGT.

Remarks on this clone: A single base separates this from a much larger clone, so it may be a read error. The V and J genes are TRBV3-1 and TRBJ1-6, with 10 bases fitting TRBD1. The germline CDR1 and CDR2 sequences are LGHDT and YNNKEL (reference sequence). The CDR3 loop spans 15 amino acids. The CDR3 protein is CASSQAGQGNLPLHF. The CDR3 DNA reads TGTGCCAGCAGCCAGGCGGGACAGGGGAATTTACCCCTCCACTTT.

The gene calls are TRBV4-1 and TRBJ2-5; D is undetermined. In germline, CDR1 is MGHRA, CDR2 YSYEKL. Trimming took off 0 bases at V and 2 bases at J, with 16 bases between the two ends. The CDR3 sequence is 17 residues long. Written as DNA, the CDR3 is TGCGCCAGCAGCCAAGATCGTAGCTATGGTTTACAAGAGACCCAGTACTTC. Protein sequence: CASSQDRSYGLQETQYF.

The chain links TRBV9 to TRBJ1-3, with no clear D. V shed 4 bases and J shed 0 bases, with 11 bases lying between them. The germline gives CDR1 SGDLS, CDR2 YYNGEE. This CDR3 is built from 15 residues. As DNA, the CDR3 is TGTGCCAGCAGCCCGCGGCCAGTCTCTGGAAACACCATATATTTT. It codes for CASSPRPVSGNTIYF.

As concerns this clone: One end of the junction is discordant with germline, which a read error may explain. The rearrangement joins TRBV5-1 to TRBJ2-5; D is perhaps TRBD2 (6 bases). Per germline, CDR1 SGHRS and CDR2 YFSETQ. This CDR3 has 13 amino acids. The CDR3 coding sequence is TGCTCCAGCAGCTTGGTGAGCGGGGAGACCCAGTACTTC. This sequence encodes CSSSLVSGETQYF.

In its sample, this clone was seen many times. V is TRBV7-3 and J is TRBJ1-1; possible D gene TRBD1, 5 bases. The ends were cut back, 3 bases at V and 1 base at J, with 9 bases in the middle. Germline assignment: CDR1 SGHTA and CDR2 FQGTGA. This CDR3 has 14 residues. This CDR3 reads CASSFGAENTEAFF. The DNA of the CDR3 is TGTGCCAGCAGCTTCGGGGCCGAGAACACTGAAGCTTTCTTT.